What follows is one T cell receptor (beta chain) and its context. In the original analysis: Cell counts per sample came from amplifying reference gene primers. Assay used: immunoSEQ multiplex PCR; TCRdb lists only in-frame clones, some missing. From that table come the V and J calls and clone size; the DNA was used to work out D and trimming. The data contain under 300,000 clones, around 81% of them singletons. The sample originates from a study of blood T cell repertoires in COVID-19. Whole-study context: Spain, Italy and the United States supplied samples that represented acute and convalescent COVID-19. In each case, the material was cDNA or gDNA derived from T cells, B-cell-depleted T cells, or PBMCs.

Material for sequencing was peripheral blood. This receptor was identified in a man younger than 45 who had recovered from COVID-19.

CDR3 region: CASRATEITNEKLFF. CDR3 DNA sequence: TGTGCCAGCAGAGCGACGGAAATAACGAATGAAAAACTGTTTTTT. The chain uses TRBV6-6 and TRBJ1-4; D is unclear. The V gene's germline CDR1 is MNHNY and CDR2 SVGAGI (reference sequence). Between the trimmed V and J ends, which lost 6 bases and 5 bases, there was a span of 16 bases. This CDR3 spans 15 amino acids.